This TCR beta chain stems from a study of cytomegalovirus exposure and HLA in healthy donors. Study outcomes and limitations: In vitro experiments confirmed that a few CMV-associated chains were specific for CMV antigens.

With respect to this clone: The antigen remains unidentified.

60 Vbeta and 13 Jbeta primers were used in PCR. Some clones are missing from TCRdb's copy, which holds only in-frame ones; the method was immunoSEQ multiplex PCR. The sample lists some 99,000 clones; about 86% were seen once. Germline V gives CDR1 LGHNT, CDR2 FRNRAP. The junction had 3 bases not matched to a gene; V was cut back by 6 bases and J by 5 bases. This CDR3 is 12 amino acids long. Healthy bone marrow donors made up the cohort. Sample: PBMCs. The TCR was taken from a woman in her thirties in good health and CMV-seronegative. The chain uses TRBV12-5 and TRBJ1-1, with TRBD1 matching 7 bases. The CDR3 DNA is TGTGCTAGTGGGATACAGGGGACTGAAGCTTTCTTT. As protein: CASGIQGTEAFF.